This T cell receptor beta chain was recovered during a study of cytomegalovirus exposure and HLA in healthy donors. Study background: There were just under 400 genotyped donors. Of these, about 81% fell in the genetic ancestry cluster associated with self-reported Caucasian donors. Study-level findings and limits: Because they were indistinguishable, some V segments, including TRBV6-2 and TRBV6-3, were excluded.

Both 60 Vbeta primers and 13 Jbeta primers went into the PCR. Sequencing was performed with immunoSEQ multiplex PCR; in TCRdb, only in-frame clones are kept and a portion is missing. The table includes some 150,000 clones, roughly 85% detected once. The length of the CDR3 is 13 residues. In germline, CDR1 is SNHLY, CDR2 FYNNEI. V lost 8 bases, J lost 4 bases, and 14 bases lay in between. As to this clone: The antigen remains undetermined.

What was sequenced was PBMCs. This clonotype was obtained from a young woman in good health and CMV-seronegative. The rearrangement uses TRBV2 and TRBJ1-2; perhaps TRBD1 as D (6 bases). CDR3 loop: CASSEGDVYGYTF. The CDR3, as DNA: TGTGCCAGCTCCGAGGGGGACGTCTATGGCTACACCTTC.